This T cell receptor beta chain was captured in a study of cytomegalovirus exposure and HLA in healthy donors. Study at large: Around 78 million unique TCR sequences came from HLA-typed donors in an early release. Study results and caveats: Analysis performed later showed TCR beta chains linked to HLA being more clonally expanded than equally common others. A few CMV-associated chains were confirmed in vitro to be specific for CMV antigens. Later analysis identified 17,000 or so TCR beta sequences associated with HLA alleles, using a false discovery rate threshold of 0.05.

The PCR was carried out with 60 Vbeta primers and 13 Jbeta primers. Sequencing used immunoSEQ multiplex PCR; TCRdb keeps in-frame clones, though not all of them. Here the sample spans hundreds of thousands of clones, roughly four fifths being singletons. Worth noting for this clone: The antigen is unknown.

This CDR3 is 15 amino acids long. Germline V lookup: CDR1 SGHNT, CDR2 YYREEE (reference sequence). J gave up 3 bases and V 10 bases, and 13 bases lay outside the gene matches. The sequence was collected from a girl aged 2 to 10 in good health and CMV-seronegative. The chain uses TRBV5-4 and TRBJ2-5, with 9 bases lining up with TRBD1. The sample comprised PBMCs. The CDR3 coding sequence is TGTGCCGGTCAAGGTGGACAGGGGCTCAAAGAGACCCAGTACTTC. Its protein product is CAGQGGQGLKETQYF.